Below, 9 T cell receptor beta chains from the same sample are listed, as sequenced in a study of beta chain features in type 1 diabetes. All of the isolated RNA was reverse transcribed, so expressed TCRB transcripts were sequenced. The data were produced by immunoSEQ multiplex PCR, yet TCRdb's version contains in-frame clones alone and is incomplete. The data contain fewer than 650,000 clones, roughly 16% of them singletons. The specimen was naive CD4+ T cells from blood. The source is a man aged 18 to 29 in good health.

The rearrangement joins TRBV7-9 to TRBJ1-2; no definite D call. In germline, CDR1 is SEHNR, CDR2 FQNEAQ (reference sequence). V was cut by 5 bases and J by 7 bases, with 8 bases left in between. CDR3 length: 11 residues. This CDR3 reads CASSPGIGYTF. The CDR3 DNA reads TGTGCCAGCAGCCCCGGGATTGGCTACACCTTC.

The V call is TRBV10-3, the J call TRBJ1-2; D is unresolved. Trimming cost V 3 bases and J 4 bases, with 21 bases left between them. The CDR3 spans 17 residues. Germline assignment: CDR1 ENHRY and CDR2 SYGVKD. The CDR3 coding sequence is TGTGCCATCAGTGATTTGATGATCCCTGGCGCTGCCTATGGCTACACCTTC. It encodes CAISDLMIPGAAYGYTF.

The sample holds a few counts of this clone. This chain links TRBV27 with TRBJ2-3; 8 bases agree with TRBD2. The CDR3 totals 14 residues. The V segment lost 7 bases and the J segment 1 base; nucleotides outside the gene matches: 4. Per germline, CDR1 MNHEY and CDR2 SMNVEV (reference sequence). The CDR3 bases are TGTGCCAGCACCCGAGCGGGGGGCACAGATACGCAGTATTTT. This translates into CASTRAGGTDTQYF.

This clone was counted between two and nine times. The chain couples TRBV2 to TRBJ2-3; the D gene is possibly TRBD2 (5 bases). The CDR3 has 14 residues. V was cut by 3 bases and J by 4 bases, with 11 bases left in between. Looked up from germline, CDR1 is SNHLY and CDR2 is FYNNEI. The CDR3 protein is CASSETGLADTQYF. For the CDR3, the DNA is TGTGCCAGCAGTGAGACTGGACTGGCAGATACGCAGTATTTT.

This clone was found a few times. The rearrangement links TRBV10-3 to TRBJ2-1; 8 nucleotides agree with TRBD2. Germline V gene sequence: CDR1 ENHRY, CDR2 SYGVKD. This CDR3 is built from 14 residues. The trim removed 1 base at V and 7 bases at J, leaving 3 bases unmatched. The CDR3 protein is CAISELKRGNEQFF. In DNA, the CDR3 is TGTGCCATCAGTGAGTTGAAGCGGGGGAATGAGCAGTTCTTC.

The gene calls are TRBV4-3 and TRBJ2-4; 8 bases match TRBD1. V lost 3 bases and J lost 0; bases outside the gene matches: 10. Germline V gives CDR1 LGHNA, CDR2 YSLEER. CDR3 length: 18 residues. The CDR3 DNA follows: TGCGCCAGCAGCCAGTCCGGGACAGGACGACTAGCCAAAAACATTCAGTACTTC. Its protein product is CASSQSGTGRLAKNIQYF.

The sample holds a few counts of this clone. The chain combines TRBV7-4 with TRBJ1-5; TRBD1 is a possible D gene (6 bases). Trimming pared 1 base from V and 9 bases from J, leaving 13 bases between. Germline V gene lookup returns CDR1 SGHVT and CDR2 SQSDAQ. The CDR3 runs 14 residues. CDR3: CASSLDRAVRPQHF. For the CDR3, the DNA is TGTGCCAGCAGCTTAGACAGGGCAGTCCGGCCCCAGCATTTT.

V and J are TRBV7-2 and TRBJ2-7, with TRBD1 identical over 7 bases. CDR1 and CDR2 from the germline V gene are SGHTA and FQGNSA. Trimming cost V 3 bases and J 2 bases; bases outside gene matches: 7. The CDR3 consists of 15 residues. This CDR3 is CASSFAGTVPYEQYF. The DNA for the CDR3 is TGTGCCAGCAGCTTCGCCGGGACAGTTCCCTACGAGCAGTACTTC.

This clone was observed a handful of times. This sequence joins TRBV5-1 and TRBJ2-2, with D tentatively TRBD1 (6 bases). The CDR3 loop spans 14 amino acids. Trimming shortened V by 4 bases and J by 1 base, and 8 bases separated the two germline ends. Per the germline V gene, CDR1 is SGHRS and CDR2 is YFSETQ. CDR3 coding DNA: TGCGCCAGCAGCGTGGACAGGAACACCGGGGAGCTGTTTTTT. Translated, it gives CASSVDRNTGELFF.